These 30 T cell receptor beta chains came from one sample sequenced in a study of cytomegalovirus exposure and HLA in healthy donors. Primers included in the PCR were 60 Vbeta and 13 Jbeta primers. Some clones are missing from TCRdb's copy, which holds only in-frame ones; the method was immunoSEQ multiplex PCR. The sample has about 130,000 clones, more than 60% seen once; the top ten hold less than 2.5%. Sequenced: PBMCs. The receptors originated from a woman aged 40 to 50 in good health and CMV-seropositive.

This rearrangement joins TRBV28 to TRBJ2-2; 10 nucleotides line up with TRBD1. This CDR3 is 14 amino acids long. J was trimmed by 6 bases and V by 8 bases; bases with no gene match: 6. Germline CDR1 reads MDHEN; CDR2 reads SYDVKM. The CDR3 sequence: CASLRQGAAGELFF. The CDR3 DNA reads TGTGCCAGCCTCAGACAGGGGGCCGCCGGGGAGCTGTTTTTT.

Worth noting for this clone: Other DNA sequences in the sample encode the same CDR3. The chain joins TRBV28 to TRBJ1-5; perhaps TRBD1 as D (6 bases). V lost 2 bases and J lost 3, with 8 bases in between. This CDR3 contains 14 residues. CDR1 and CDR2 (germline): MDHEN, SYDVKM. In nucleotides, the CDR3 is TGTGCCAGCAGTTTAGGGGGCAACAATCAGCCCCAGCATTTT. Its translation: CASSLGGNNQPQHF.

The chain employs TRBV7-2 and TRBJ2-1; D is undetermined. Per the germline V gene, CDR1 is SGHTA and CDR2 is FQGNSA. Trimming removed 0 bases at V and 0 bases at J, with 9 bases between. This CDR3 has 16 amino acids. CDR3 sequence (DNA): TGTGCCAGCAGCTTAGCGTGGAGCCCCTCCTACAATGAGCAGTTCTTC. Amino acids: CASSLAWSPSYNEQFF.

Points on this clone: The identical CDR3 is also encoded by other nucleotide sequences in the sample. The chain combines TRBV5-1 with TRBJ1-1; possibly TRBD1 for D (5 bases). The germline V gene encodes CDR1 SGHRS and CDR2 YFSETQ. The CDR3 totals 14 residues. Trimming stripped 0 bases from V and 1 base from J, with 7 bases between. CDR3 in DNA: TGCGCCAGCAGCTTGGGCGGGGGGAACACTGAAGCTTTCTTT. Translated, it gives CASSLGGGNTEAFF.

The chain is built from TRBV19 and TRBJ1-1, with D possibly matching TRBD1 (6 bases). The V and J ends lost 4 bases and 0 bases respectively, with 12 bases between them. CDR1 and CDR2 from the germline V gene are LNHDA and SQIVND (reference sequence). CDR3 size: 15 residues. This CDR3 reads CASSTLTGMNTEAFF. The CDR3 bases are TGTGCCAGTAGTACCCTGACAGGCATGAACACTGAAGCTTTCTTT. The full variable domain, its missing parts supplied by reference TRBV19 and TRBJ1-1, is DGGITQSPKYLFRKEGQNVTLSCEQNLNHDAMYWYRQDPGQGLRLIYYSQIVNDFQKGDIAEGYSVSREKKESFPLTVTSAQKNPTAFYLCASSTLTGMNTEAFFGQGTRLTVV.

V is TRBV2 and J is TRBJ2-1, with 7 bases identical to TRBD1. The germline V gene has CDR1 SNHLY and CDR2 FYNNEI. J gave up 6 bases and V 5 bases, and 4 bases lay outside the gene matches. The CDR3 sequence is 13 residues long. CDR3 region: CASSPDRINEQFF. The DNA of the CDR3 is TGTGCCAGCAGTCCGGACAGGATCAATGAGCAGTTCTTC.

This clone was counted between two and nine times. This chain links TRBV30 with TRBJ2-5; weak D call: TRBD2 (6 bases). Gene TRBJ2-7 matches the end of the DNA better, so the J call may be wrong. The CDR3 extends over 13 amino acids. Germline assignment: CDR1 GTSNPN and CDR2 SVGIG (reference sequence). This CDR3 is CAWSREATYEQYF. In DNA form, the CDR3 reads TGTGCCTGGAGTAGGGAGGCGACCTACGAGCAGTACTTC.

This clone was detected once. The CDR3 DNA reads as TGTGCCAAGGGACAGCCGGACACTGAAGCTTTCTTT. Residues: CAKGQPDTEAFF. The gene calls are TRBV10-3 and TRBJ1-1; 7 bases are a match to TRBD1. The CDR3 is made up of 12 amino acids. Looked up from germline, CDR1 is ENHRY and CDR2 is SYGVKD. The V segment lost 10 bases and the J segment 3 bases; nucleotides outside the gene matches: 5.

The chain employs TRBV6-1 and TRBJ2-7, with TRBD1 as a possible D gene (6 bases). Trimming took off 0 bases at V and 3 bases at J, with 15 bases between the two ends. The CDR3 runs 16 residues. The germline V gene encodes CDR1 MNHNS and CDR2 SASEGT. This CDR3 reads CASSEAWGPMGYEQYF. The CDR3 bases are TGTGCCAGCAGTGAAGCGTGGGGGCCGATGGGCTACGAGCAGTACTTC.

V and J are TRBV27 and TRBJ1-1; TRBD1 aligns across 8 bases. V lost 5 bases and J lost 3; bases outside the gene matches: 11. The CDR3 is 16 residues long. CDR1 MNHEY and CDR2 SMNVEV come from the germline V gene (reference sequence). CDR3 region: CASSIRGLSSHTEAFF. CDR3 nucleotide sequence: TGTGCCAGCAGTATCAGGGGGCTCAGCTCTCACACTGAAGCTTTCTTT.

This chain links TRBV2 with TRBJ2-1, with 11 bases lining up with TRBD2. Germline V gene lookup returns CDR1 SNHLY and CDR2 FYNNEI. V was clipped by 8 bases and J by 0 bases; unmatched bases: 15. The CDR3 has 19 amino acids. The chain's CDR3 is CASSWEPSGGKNSYNEQFF. The CDR3 nucleotides are TGTGCCAGCTCCTGGGAGCCTAGCGGGGGGAAGAACTCCTACAATGAGCAGTTCTTC.

The gene calls are TRBV5-1 and TRBJ2-1, with 12 bases fitting TRBD2. CDR3 size: 18 residues. V shed 0 bases, J shed 5 bases, and the junction held 9 bases outside the gene matches. Per germline, CDR1 SGHRS and CDR2 YFSETQ. The CDR3 DNA reads TGCGCCAGCAGCTTGGTAGGACTAGCGGGGAGTATGAACAATGAGCAGTTCTTC. This codes for CASSLVGLAGSMNNEQFF.

The CDR3 sequence is CASTPGAARGGEQFF. DNA of the CDR3: TGTGCCAGCACCCCCGGAGCAGCCCGAGGGGGTGAGCAGTTCTTC. This chain links TRBV2 with TRBJ2-1, with D perhaps matching TRBD1 (6 bases). The CDR3 length is 15 residues. Trimming stripped 7 bases from V and 9 bases from J, with 22 bases between. Germline lookup yields CDR1 SNHLY and CDR2 FYNNEI. Looking up the rest from reference TRBV2 and TRBJ2-1 gives the full variable domain: EPEVTQTPSHQVTQMGQEVILRCVPISNHLYFYWYRQILGQKVEFLVSFYNNEISEKSEIFDDQFSVERPDGSNFTLKIRSTKLEDSAMYFCASTPGAARGGEQFFGPGTRLTVL.

V usage is TRBV27 and J usage is TRBJ2-7, with 8 bases matching TRBD1. With V trimmed by 2 bases and J by 5 bases, 8 bases remained unmatched. The CDR3 has 15 amino acids. CDR1 is MNHEY, CDR2 SMNVEV, per germline (reference sequence). The CDR3 region has the DNA TGTGCCAGCAGTTTACAGGGCAGGGGGCGCGACGAGCAGTACTTC. Protein sequence: CASSLQGRGRDEQYF.

The CDR3, as DNA: TGTGCCAGCAGCCCCGATGAAGGGGTAGTTAGGCAGTACTTC. Translated: CASSPDEGVVRQYF. The rearrangement uses TRBV5-5 and TRBJ2-7; D might be TRBD1 (5 bases). This CDR3 has 14 residues. Germline lookup yields CDR1 SGHKS and CDR2 YYEKEE (reference sequence). With 4 bases removed from V and 9 bases from J, the gap between germline ends came to 20 bases.

This clone has more than one count but fewer than ten. The chain employs TRBV7-8 and TRBJ1-5; 7 positions agree with TRBD1. CDR1 SGHVS and CDR2 FQNEAQ come from the germline V gene. The V gene end was trimmed by 2 bases and the J gene end by 3 bases; junction bases not matched to a gene: 4. The CDR3 length is 15 residues. CDR3 residues: CASSLRDRDNQPQHF. CDR3 coding DNA: TGTGCCAGCAGCTTACGCGACAGGGACAATCAGCCCCAGCATTTT.

The chain employs TRBV5-5 and TRBJ2-7; possible D gene TRBD2, 5 bases. Trimming pared 1 base from V and 2 bases from J, leaving 10 bases between. The CDR3 spans 14 residues. CDR1 is SGHKS and CDR2 is YYEKEE in the germline V gene (reference sequence). The CDR3 DNA sequence: TGTGCCAGCAGCTTGAAAGTTAGCGCCTACGAGCAGTACTTC. Amino acid sequence: CASSLKVSAYEQYF.

This chain links TRBV29-1 with TRBJ2-7; the match to TRBD1 covers 7 bases. V gave up 4 bases and J gave up 5 bases; unmatched junction bases: 11. Germline V gene sequence: CDR1 SQVTM, CDR2 ANQGSEA. This CDR3 region has 14 residues. Here the CDR3 reads CSVGVPTGLDEQYF. The DNA for the CDR3 is TGCAGCGTTGGTGTCCCGACAGGGCTCGACGAGCAGTACTTC.

The chain carries TRBV28 and TRBJ2-3, with TRBD1 matching over 10 bases. CDR1 is MDHEN, CDR2 SYDVKM, per germline. The CDR3 length is 17 residues. With 6 bases clipped from V and 2 bases from J, the junction kept 11 bases outside the gene matches. CDR3 coding DNA: TGTGCCAGCAGCCTCCTCCAGACAGGGGGCCCCACAGATACGCAGTATTTT. Translation: CASSLLQTGGPTDTQYF. The full variable domain, in which reference TRBV28 and TRBJ2-3 provide the parts outside the CDR3, is DVKVTQSSRYLVKRTGEKVFLECVQDMDHENMFWYRQDPGLGLRLIYFSYDVKMKEKGDIPEGYSVSREKKERFSLILESASTNQTSMYLCASSLLQTGGPTDTQYFGPGTRLTVL.

The chain is built from TRBV2 and TRBJ1-1, with a weak D call TRBD1 (5 bases). The germline CDR1 and CDR2 sequences are SNHLY and FYNNEI. The CDR3 runs 14 residues. V lost 2 bases and J 1 base, leaving 8 bases between the germline ends. The CDR3 is CASSENGGNTEAFF. The CDR3, as DNA: TGTGCCAGCAGTGAAAACGGGGGGAACACTGAAGCTTTCTTT.

The V and J genes are TRBV28 and TRBJ2-7; the match to TRBD1 covers 7 bases. The trim removed 8 bases at V and 2 bases at J, leaving 9 bases unmatched. Per the germline V gene, CDR1 is MDHEN and CDR2 is SYDVKM. This CDR3 contains 14 residues. The CDR3 sequence: CASGTRQGPYEQYF. CDR3 in DNA: TGTGCCAGCGGAACAAGACAGGGCCCCTACGAGCAGTACTTC.

The chain employs TRBV15 and TRBJ2-2; 8 bases fit TRBD1. The CDR3 spans 16 residues. CDR1 and CDR2 (germline): LNHNV, YYDKDF (reference sequence). The trim removed 1 base at V and 1 base at J, leaving 2 bases unmatched. CDR3 in DNA: TGTGCCACCAGCAGAGGAGGGACAGGGAACACCGGGGAGCTGTTTTTT. It codes for CATSRGGTGNTGELFF.

This clone has only a few counts. The rearrangement joins TRBV27 to TRBJ2-7; 8 bases map to TRBD2. Trimming at V came to 7 bases and at J to 2 bases, leaving 7 bases not matched to a gene. The CDR3 runs to 14 residues. CDR1 is MNHEY and CDR2 is SMNVEV in the germline V gene (reference sequence). The CDR3 coding sequence is TGTGCCAGCACCTTTAGCGGGAAAACCTACGAGCAGTACTTC. Its translation is CASTFSGKTYEQYF.

The V gene is TRBV7-6, the J gene TRBJ2-5; a weak D match, TRBD2 (5 bases). V was cut by 1 base and J by 0 bases, with 9 bases left in between. The germline CDR1 and CDR2 sequences are SGHVS and FNYEAQ. There are 15 residues in the CDR3. CDR3 region: CASSLDLTNQETQYF. DNA for the CDR3: TGTGCCAGCAGCTTAGACCTGACTAACCAAGAGACCCAGTACTTC.

This clone was detected once. The V gene is TRBV6-5, the J gene TRBJ2-5; 9 bases map to TRBD2. J gave up 6 bases and V 0 bases, and 5 bases lay outside the gene matches. Germline-derived CDR1 and CDR2 are MNHEY and SVGAGI. The CDR3 sequence is 15 residues long. CDR3: CASSYSSSGVKTQYF. As DNA, the CDR3 is TGTGCCAGCAGTTACTCGTCTAGCGGGGTAAAGACCCAGTACTTC.

This clone was found once. The CDR3 sequence: CASTVYNEQFF. The CDR3 DNA reads TGTGCCAGCACGGTCTACAATGAGCAGTTCTTC. The chain carries TRBV2 and TRBJ2-1; D is undetermined. Trimming left V 7 bases short and J 3 bases short, with 4 bases between. Per germline, CDR1 SNHLY and CDR2 FYNNEI. CDR3 size: 11 residues. The whole variable domain, filled in from reference TRBV2 and TRBJ2-1, reads EPEVTQTPSHQVTQMGQEVILRCVPISNHLYFYWYRQILGQKVEFLVSFYNNEISEKSEIFDDQFSVERPDGSNFTLKIRSTKLEDSAMYFCASTVYNEQFFGPGTRLTVL.

The chain couples TRBV28 to TRBJ1-1; unclear D gene. CDR1 and CDR2 (germline): MDHEN, SYDVKM. This CDR3 is 13 amino acids long. The ends were cut back, 7 bases at V and 8 bases at J, with 17 bases in the middle. CDR3 amino acids: CASTPTKQIEAFF. In DNA form, the CDR3 reads TGTGCCAGCACCCCAACCAAACAGATCGAAGCTTTCTTT. The variable domain in full, completed from reference TRBV28 and TRBJ1-1, reads DVKVTQSSRYLVKRTGEKVFLECVQDMDHENMFWYRQDPGLGLRLIYFSYDVKMKEKGDIPEGYSVSREKKERFSLILESASTNQTSMYLCASTPTKQIEAFFGQGTRLTVV.

V and J are TRBV2 and TRBJ1-1; D possibly corresponds to TRBD1 (5 bases). Per germline, CDR1 SNHLY and CDR2 FYNNEI. V lost 7 bases to trimming and J lost 3 bases, with 15 bases between them. The CDR3 loop spans 14 amino acids. The CDR3 coding sequence is TGTGCCAGCACCACGCAGGGCACTTACACTGAAGCTTTCTTT. Residues: CASTTQGTYTEAFF.

This clone has a handful of counts. V and J are TRBV5-1 and TRBJ2-5; 7 nucleotides align to TRBD2. Germline V lookup: CDR1 SGHRS, CDR2 YFSETQ. The V gene end was trimmed by 5 bases and the J gene end by 1 base; junction bases not matched to a gene: 5. The CDR3 runs 14 residues. The CDR3 bases are TGCGCCAGCAGGGGGGGACTACTCCAAGAGACCCAGTACTTC. Amino acids: CASRGGLLQETQYF.

The rearrangement uses TRBV9 and TRBJ1-3, with D unresolved. Germline values: CDR1 SGDLS, CDR2 YYNGEE. This CDR3 spans 15 amino acids. V was shortened by 0 bases and J by 0 bases, with 7 bases between the two germline ends. The chain's CDR3 is CASSVAAVSGNTIYF. The CDR3 DNA follows: TGTGCCAGCAGCGTAGCTGCGGTCTCTGGAAACACCATATATTTT.